This paragraph reports one T cell receptor (beta chain). Antigen unknown. V lost 4 bases, J lost 2 bases, and 12 bases lay in between. The germline gives CDR1 MDHEN, CDR2 SYDVKM. The CDR3 loop spans 15 amino acids. Profiling relied on immunoSEQ multiplex PCR, and the TCRdb table lists in-frame clones only, not all of them. The top ten clones hold 2.5% to 3% of a sample with around 160,000 clones, just over 90% of them seen once. This specimen comes from a study of T cell responses to AZD1222 COVID-19 vaccine. Study-wide points: Baseline serology detected seropositivity in only a handful of AZD1222 recipients. There were mostly white British donors and more females than males, and clonal diversity was possibly underestimated. Dominant CD4 TCR responses targeted spike regions 160-218 and 743-854. Only after the peak T cell response were repertoires sampled.

The receptor was isolated from an adult in good health. J is TRBJ1-3 and V is TRBV28, with TRBD1 as a possible D gene (5 bases). Sequenced here: peripheral blood, sampled on day 0 of MenACWY control vaccination. DNA of the CDR3: TGTGCCAGCAGTTCGGGACCCGTGGCTGGAAACACCATATATTTT. The encoded protein is CASSSGPVAGNTIYF.